This T cell receptor beta chain was profiled in a study of TIL therapy for anti-PD-1-resistant metastatic lung cancer. This was the immunoSEQ v3 assay. The repertoire was sequenced with immunoSEQ multiplex PCR; TCRdb's copy has only in-frame clones and lacks some. The repertoire holds around 20,000 clones, with 78% as singletons. Looked up from germline, CDR1 is MNHEY and CDR2 is SVGAGI. The CDR3 sequence is 14 residues long. Trimming stripped 4 bases from V and 9 bases from J, with 18 bases between. Time point given: pre-treatment sample, taken before nivolumab and TIL therapy. The input for sequencing was blood, taken at baseline. The chain joins TRBV6-5 to TRBJ1-2; D is unresolved. The TCR sequence derives from a person aged 25 to 80 with non-small cell lung cancer. The CDR3, as DNA: TGTGCCAGCAGTTCGCGAGGAACCCTTATGAGCTACACCTTC. Its protein product is CASSSRGTLMSYTF.